This is a list of T cell receptor beta chains from one sample in a study of immune characterization of retroperitoneal liposarcoma. TCRdb redid the calling of the PCR reads with MiXCR, one entry per CDR3 protein. The sample includes 3,000 or so distinct CDR3 sequences, over 40% of them seen just once. What was sequenced was tumor tissue. The receptors here all came from a male donor with retroperitoneal liposarcoma. CDR3s include the opening cysteine and the closing phenylalanine or tryptophan. A D gene is named only where the DNA matches it firmly. Not all rows give a size; the values are once, few, many and, for expanded clones, a class.

>few|TRBV4-1|TRBD1|TRBJ2-1
CASSQVRQGNEQFF
TGCGCCAGCAGCCAAGTACGACAGGGCAATGAGCAGTTCTTC
>.|TRBV6-5|.|TRBJ2-1
CASKKWTENNEQFF
TGTGCCAGCAAAAAGTGGACAGAAAACAATGAGCAGTTCTTC
>.|TRBV7-2|.|TRBJ2-1
CASSVRATEVGEQFF
TGTGCCAGCAGCGTCCGGGCGACCGAGGTCGGCGAGCAGTTCTTC
>once|TRBV10-1|.|TRBJ2-3
CASSESWGTQYF
TGCGCCAGCAGTGAGTCATGGGGGACGCAGTATTTT
>.|TRBV6-1|.|TRBJ2-2
CASEGMDTGELFF
TGTGCCAGCGAGGGTATGGACACCGGGGAGCTGTTTTTT
>few|TRBV13|.|TRBJ2-1
CASSLGGPPVGEQFF
TGTGCCAGCAGCTTAGGGGGACCCCCGGTCGGGGAGCAGTTCTTC
>.|TRBV10-3|TRBD2|TRBJ2-7
CAISVTSGRAEVYEQYF
TGTGCCATCAGTGTTACTAGCGGGAGGGCCGAGGTGTACGAGCAGTACTTC
>.|TRBV6-1|TRBD1|TRBJ2-1
CASSEIPQQGEGNEQFF
TGTGCCAGCAGTGAAATTCCCCAGCAGGGGGAAGGCAATGAGCAGTTCTTC
>.|TRBV7-8|TRBD1|TRBJ2-7
CASSQDRGGEQYF
TGTGCCAGCAGTCAAGACAGGGGCGGCGAGCAGTACTTC
>few|TRBV12-3/TRBV12-4|.|TRBJ1-1
CASSLGHLNTEAFF
TGTGCCAGCAGTTTAGGACATCTGAACACTGAAGCTTTCTTT
>.|TRBV5-8|TRBD1|TRBJ2-5
CASSAYRGGETQYF
TGTGCCAGCAGCGCTTACAGGGGCGGGGAGACCCAGTACTTC
>few|TRBV6-1|TRBD1|TRBJ1-1
CASRVTGGEAFF
TGTGCCAGCAGGGTAACAGGGGGTGAAGCTTTCTTT
>few|TRBV11-3|.|TRBJ2-3
CASSGSFGGGMLSTQYF
TGTGCCAGCAGCGGGAGTTTCGGAGGCGGAATGCTTTCTACGCAGTATTTT
>once|TRBV6-1|TRBD1|TRBJ1-2
CASSEVGTGGHGYTF
TGTGCCAGCAGTGAAGTCGGGACAGGGGGCCATGGCTACACCTTC
>few|TRBV27|TRBD2|TRBJ2-1
CASSFFAGGPSEQFF
TGTGCCAGCAGTTTCTTCGCGGGGGGGCCGAGTGAGCAGTTCTTC
>few|TRBV7-6|TRBD1|TRBJ2-5
CASSITGARETQYF
TGTGCCAGCAGCATCACAGGGGCCCGGGAGACCCAGTACTTC
>.|TRBV6-1|TRBD1|TRBJ2-3
CASSPRTGTGWTDTQYF
TGTGCCAGCAGTCCTCGGACAGGGACGGGTTGGACAGATACGCAGTATTTT
>.|TRBV6-5|TRBD1|TRBJ2-1
CASSPRAGQGAGEQFF
TGTGCCAGCAGTCCCCGAGCAGGCCAGGGGGCGGGTGAGCAGTTCTTC
>.|TRBV27|TRBD1|TRBJ1-6
CASGTGVSPLHF
TGTGCCAGCGGGACAGGGGTCTCACCCCTCCACTTT
>.|TRBV6-1|.|TRBJ2-1
CASSYGARVNEQFF
TGTGCCAGCAGCTACGGAGCCCGGGTTAATGAGCAGTTCTTC
>.|TRBV6-1|TRBD2|TRBJ2-1
CASSGGLAGGEQFF
TGTGCCAGCAGTGGGGGCCTAGCGGGAGGTGAGCAGTTCTTC
>.|TRBV6-1|TRBD1|TRBJ2-2
CASSYDRATGELFF
TGTGCCAGCAGTTACGACAGGGCCACCGGGGAGCTGTTTTTT
>.|TRBV7-2|.|TRBJ1-2
CASSSRGGDGYTF
TGTGCCAGCAGCTCCCGTGGAGGGGATGGCTACACCTTC
>.|TRBV7-6|TRBD2|TRBJ2-7
CASSPLLAPAGEQYF
TGTGCCAGCAGCCCCCTACTAGCGCCGGCGGGGGAGCAGTACTTC
>medium-sized|TRBV6-1|.|TRBJ2-7
CASSDKYRGKYEQYF
TGTGCCAGCAGTGATAAGTACAGAGGAAAGTACGAGCAGTACTTC
>few|TRBV6-5|.|TRBJ2-3
CASSYGMWTDTQYF
TGTGCCAGCAGTTACGGGATGTGGACAGATACGCAGTATTTT
>.|TRBV27|.|TRBJ2-1
CASSLEGSSYNEQFF
TGTGCCAGCAGTTTAGAAGGAAGCTCCTACAATGAGCAGTTCTTC
>.|TRBV27|.|TRBJ2-1
CASSLLSGSYNEQFF
TGTGCCAGCAGTTTATTAAGCGGATCCTACAATGAGCAGTTCTTC
>few|TRBV6-1|.|TRBJ2-1
CASSVPTDTYEQFF
TGTGCCAGCAGCGTCCCGACAGATACCTACGAGCAGTTCTTC